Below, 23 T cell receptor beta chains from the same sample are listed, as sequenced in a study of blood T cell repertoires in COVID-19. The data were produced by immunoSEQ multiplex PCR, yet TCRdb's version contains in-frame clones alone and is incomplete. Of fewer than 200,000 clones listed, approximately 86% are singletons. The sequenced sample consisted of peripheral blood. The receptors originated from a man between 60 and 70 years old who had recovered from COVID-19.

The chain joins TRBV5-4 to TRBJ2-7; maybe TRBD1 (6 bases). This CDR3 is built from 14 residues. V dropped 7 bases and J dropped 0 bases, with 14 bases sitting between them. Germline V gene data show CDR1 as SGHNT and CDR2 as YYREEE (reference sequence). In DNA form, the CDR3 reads TGTGCCAGCCATACAGGGCCCAGCTCCTACGAGCAGTACTTC. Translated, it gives CASHTGPSSYEQYF.

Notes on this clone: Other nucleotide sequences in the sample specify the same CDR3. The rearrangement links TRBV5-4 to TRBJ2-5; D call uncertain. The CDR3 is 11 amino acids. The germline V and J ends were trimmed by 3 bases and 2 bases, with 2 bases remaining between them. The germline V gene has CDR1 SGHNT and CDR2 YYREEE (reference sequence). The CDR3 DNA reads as TGTGCCAGCAGCTCACAAGAGACCCAGTACTTC. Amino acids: CASSSQETQYF. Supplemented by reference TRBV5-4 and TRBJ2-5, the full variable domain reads ETGVTQSPTHLIKTRGQQVTLRCSSQSGHNTVSWYQQALGQGPQFIFQYYREEENGRGNFPPRFSGLQFPNYSSELNVNALELDDSALYLCASSSQETQYFGPGTRLLVL.

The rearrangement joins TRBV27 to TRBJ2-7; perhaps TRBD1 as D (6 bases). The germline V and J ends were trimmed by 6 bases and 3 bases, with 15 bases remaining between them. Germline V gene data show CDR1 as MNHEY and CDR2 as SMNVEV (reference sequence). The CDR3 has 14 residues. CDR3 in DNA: TGTGCCAGCAGGCTAGACAGGTCAGTCTACGAGCAGTACTTC. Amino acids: CASRLDRSVYEQYF.

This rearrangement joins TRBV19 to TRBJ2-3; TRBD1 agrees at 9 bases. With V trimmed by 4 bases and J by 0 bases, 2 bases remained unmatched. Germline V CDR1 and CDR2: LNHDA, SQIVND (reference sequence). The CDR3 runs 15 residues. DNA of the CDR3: TGTGCCAGTAGTACTGGACAGGGGAGCACAGATACGCAGTATTTT. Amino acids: CASSTGQGSTDTQYF.

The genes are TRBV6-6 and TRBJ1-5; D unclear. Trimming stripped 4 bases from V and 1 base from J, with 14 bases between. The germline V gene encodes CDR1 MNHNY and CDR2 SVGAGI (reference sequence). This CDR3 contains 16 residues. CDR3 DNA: TGTGCCAGCAGTTCGAAGGGAGGGAGAAGCAATCAGCCCCAGCATTTT. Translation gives CASSSKGGRSNQPQHF.

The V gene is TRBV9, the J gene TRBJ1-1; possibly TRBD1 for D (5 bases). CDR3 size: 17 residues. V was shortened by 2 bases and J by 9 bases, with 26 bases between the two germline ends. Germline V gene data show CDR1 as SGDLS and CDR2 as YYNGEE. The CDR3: CASSVMGGAGWNEKAFF. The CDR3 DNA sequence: TGTGCCAGCAGCGTGATGGGTGGGGCGGGGTGGAACGAGAAAGCTTTCTTT.

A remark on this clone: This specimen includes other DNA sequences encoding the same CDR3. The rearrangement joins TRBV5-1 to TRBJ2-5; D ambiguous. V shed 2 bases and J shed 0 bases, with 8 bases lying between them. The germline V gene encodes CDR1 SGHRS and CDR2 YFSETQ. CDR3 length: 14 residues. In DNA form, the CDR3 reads TGCGCCAGCAGCTTTACCGCGGACCAAGAGACCCAGTACTTC. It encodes CASSFTADQETQYF.

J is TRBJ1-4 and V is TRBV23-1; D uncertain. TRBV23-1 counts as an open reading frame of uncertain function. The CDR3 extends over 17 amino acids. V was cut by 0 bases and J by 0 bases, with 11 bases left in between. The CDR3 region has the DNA TGCGCCAGCAGTCAATCTTACTCTTTACCAACTAATGAAAAACTGTTTTTT. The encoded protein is CASSQSYSLPTNEKLFF.

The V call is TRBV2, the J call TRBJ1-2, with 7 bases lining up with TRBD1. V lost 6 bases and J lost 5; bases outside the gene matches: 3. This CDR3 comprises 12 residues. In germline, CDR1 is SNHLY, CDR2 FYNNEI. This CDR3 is CASRGTAYGYTF. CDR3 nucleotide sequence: TGTGCCAGCAGGGGGACAGCTTATGGCTACACCTTC.

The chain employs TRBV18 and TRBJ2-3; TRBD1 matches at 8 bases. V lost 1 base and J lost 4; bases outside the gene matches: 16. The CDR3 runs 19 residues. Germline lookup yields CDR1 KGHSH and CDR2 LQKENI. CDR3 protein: CASSPQPRGSGTGADTQYF. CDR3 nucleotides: TGTGCCAGCTCACCACAACCACGCGGCTCCGGGACAGGTGCAGATACGCAGTATTTT.

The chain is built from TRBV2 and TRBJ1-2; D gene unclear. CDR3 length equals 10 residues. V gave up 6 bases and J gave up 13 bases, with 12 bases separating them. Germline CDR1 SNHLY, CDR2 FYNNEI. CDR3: CASRGDGCTF. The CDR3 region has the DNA TGTGCCAGCAGGGGCGATGGGTGCACCTTC.

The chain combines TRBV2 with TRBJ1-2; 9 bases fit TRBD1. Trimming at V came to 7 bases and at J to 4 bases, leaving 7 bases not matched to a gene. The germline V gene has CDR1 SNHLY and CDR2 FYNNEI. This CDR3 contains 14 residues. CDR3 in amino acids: CASIGQGKVYGYTF. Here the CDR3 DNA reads TGTGCCAGCATAGGACAGGGGAAGGTCTATGGCTACACCTTC.

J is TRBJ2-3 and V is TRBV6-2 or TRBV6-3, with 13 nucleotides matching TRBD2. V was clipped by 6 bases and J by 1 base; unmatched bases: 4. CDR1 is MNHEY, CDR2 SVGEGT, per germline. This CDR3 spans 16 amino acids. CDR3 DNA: TGTGCCAGCAGCCCCGGACTAGCGGGGGGCACAGATACGCAGTATTTT. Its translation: CASSPGLAGGTDTQYF.

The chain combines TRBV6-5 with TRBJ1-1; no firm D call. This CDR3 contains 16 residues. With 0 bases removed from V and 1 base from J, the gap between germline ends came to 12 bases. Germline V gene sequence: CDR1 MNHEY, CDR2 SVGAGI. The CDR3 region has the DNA TGTGCCAGCAGTTACTCCCTGGGCAGAGCGAACACTGAAGCTTTCTTT. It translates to CASSYSLGRANTEAFF.

CDR3 in amino acids: CASSLRILAGAPSTDTQYF. In DNA, the CDR3 is TGTGCCAGCAGCTTAAGGATCCTAGCGGGAGCTCCTAGCACAGATACGCAGTATTTT. The V call is TRBV7-2, the J call TRBJ2-3; 10 nucleotides align to TRBD2. V dropped 2 bases and J dropped 0; count of bases not matched to a gene: 11. This CDR3 comprises 19 residues. The V gene's germline CDR1 is SGHTA and CDR2 FQGNSA. The whole variable domain, remainder taken from reference TRBV7-2 and TRBJ2-3, is GAGVSQSPSNKVTEKGKDVELRCDPISGHTALYWYRQSLGQGLEFLIYFQGNSAPDKSGLPSDRFSAERTGGSVSTLTIQRTQQEDSAVYLCASSLRILAGAPSTDTQYFGPGTRLTVL.

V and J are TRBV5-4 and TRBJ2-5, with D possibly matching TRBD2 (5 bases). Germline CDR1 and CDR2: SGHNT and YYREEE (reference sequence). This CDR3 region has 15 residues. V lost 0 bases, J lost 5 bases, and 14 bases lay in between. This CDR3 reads CASSLDQAAWETQYF. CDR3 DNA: TGTGCCAGCAGCTTGGACCAAGCGGCATGGGAGACCCAGTACTTC.

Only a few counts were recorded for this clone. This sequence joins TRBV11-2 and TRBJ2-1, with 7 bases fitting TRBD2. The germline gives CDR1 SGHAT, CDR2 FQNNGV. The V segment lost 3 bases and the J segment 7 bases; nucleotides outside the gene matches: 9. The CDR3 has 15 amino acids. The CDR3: CASSFGGYPGNEQFF. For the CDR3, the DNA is TGTGCCAGCAGCTTCGGGGGGTACCCCGGGAATGAGCAGTTCTTC.

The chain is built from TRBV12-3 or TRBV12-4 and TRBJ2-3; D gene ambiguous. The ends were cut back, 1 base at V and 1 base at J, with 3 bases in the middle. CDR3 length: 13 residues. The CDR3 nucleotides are TGTGCCAGCAGTTTAGAGCGCACAGATACGCAGTATTTT. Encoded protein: CASSLERTDTQYF.

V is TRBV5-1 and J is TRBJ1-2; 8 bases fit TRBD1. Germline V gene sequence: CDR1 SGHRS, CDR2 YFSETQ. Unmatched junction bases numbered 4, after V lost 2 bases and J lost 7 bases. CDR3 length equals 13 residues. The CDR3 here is CASSFDRGGGYTF. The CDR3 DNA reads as TGCGCCAGCAGCTTCGACAGGGGAGGTGGCTACACCTTC.

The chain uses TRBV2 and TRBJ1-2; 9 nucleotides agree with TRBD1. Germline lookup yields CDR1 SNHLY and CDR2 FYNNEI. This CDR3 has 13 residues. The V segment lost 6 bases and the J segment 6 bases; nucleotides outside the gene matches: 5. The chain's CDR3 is CASRGTGLHGYTF. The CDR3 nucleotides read TGTGCCAGCAGGGGGACAGGGCTACATGGCTACACCTTC.

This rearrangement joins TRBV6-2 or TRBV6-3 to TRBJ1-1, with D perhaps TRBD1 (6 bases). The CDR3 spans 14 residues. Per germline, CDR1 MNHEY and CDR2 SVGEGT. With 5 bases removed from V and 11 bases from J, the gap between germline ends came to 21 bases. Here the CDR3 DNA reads TGTGCCAGCAGTACCCGACAGGAGACGGAGAGCGCTTTCTTT. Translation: CASSTRQETESAFF.

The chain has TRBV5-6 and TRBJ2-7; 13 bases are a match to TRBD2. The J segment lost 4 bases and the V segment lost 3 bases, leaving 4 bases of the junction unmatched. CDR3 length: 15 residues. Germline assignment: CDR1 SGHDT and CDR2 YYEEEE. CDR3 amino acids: CASSSQTSGGYEQYF. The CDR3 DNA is TGTGCCAGCAGCTCCCAGACTAGCGGGGGGTACGAGCAGTACTTC.

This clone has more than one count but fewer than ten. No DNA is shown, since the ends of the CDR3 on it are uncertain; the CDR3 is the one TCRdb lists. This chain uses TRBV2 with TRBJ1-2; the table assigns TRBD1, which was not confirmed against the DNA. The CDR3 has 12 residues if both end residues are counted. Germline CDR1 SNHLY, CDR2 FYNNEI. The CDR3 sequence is CASSVGQGANTF.